The T cell receptor (beta chain) described here comes from a study of cytomegalovirus exposure and HLA in healthy donors. CDR1 SGHNT and CDR2 YYREEE come from the germline V gene (reference sequence). The V end was cut by 3 bases, the J end by 4 bases, with 7 bases between. The CDR3 has 12 amino acids. Vbeta (60) and Jbeta (13) primers were used in the PCR. This table comes from immunoSEQ multiplex PCR, and its TCRdb copy is limited to in-frame clones, with some not included. The table includes 120,000 to 150,000 clones, roughly 66% detected once. This TCR was recovered from a woman aged 18-29 years in good health and CMV-seronegative. Sample: PBMCs. The rearrangement uses TRBV5-4 and TRBJ1-2; D might be TRBD1 (5 bases). CDR3 bases: TGTGCCAGCAGCTCAGACAGCTATGGCTACACCTTC. As protein: CASSSDSYGYTF.